A single sample gave rise to the 31 T cell receptor beta chains below, sequenced in a study of blood T cell repertoires in COVID-19. The protocol was immunoSEQ multiplex PCR, while the TCRdb copy is restricted to in-frame clones and leaves out a portion. The sample lists about 410,000 clones; around nine tenths were seen once. Sequencing was performed on PBMCs or T cells enriched from blood (not recorded which). These receptors were taken from a woman in her twenties or thirties who had recovered from COVID-19.

The chain links TRBV3-1 (or the pseudogene TRBV3-2) to TRBJ2-1, with D maybe TRBD2 (7 bases). The CDR3 has 16 amino acids. CDR1 and CDR2 (germline): LGHDT, YNNKEL (reference sequence). The V and J ends lost 6 bases and 8 bases respectively, with 23 bases between them. The CDR3 region has the DNA TGTGCCAGCAGGGAAGGGCCGGGGGGCGGAAGGGATGAGCAGTTCTTC. Amino acids: CASREGPGGGRDEQFF.

V and J are TRBV28 and TRBJ2-7; D perhaps matches TRBD2 (5 bases). The CDR3 has 14 residues. Germline CDR1 is MDHEN and CDR2 is SYDVKM. Trimming left V 5 bases short and J 2 bases short, with 13 bases between. The CDR3 region is CASSLSGNPYEQYF. As DNA, the CDR3 is TGTGCCAGCAGTCTGTCGGGGAACCCCTACGAGCAGTACTTC.

This chain joins TRBV7-7 and TRBJ1-3, with 9 bases aligning to TRBD1. The germline CDR1 and CDR2 sequences are SSHAT and FNYEAQ (reference sequence). The CDR3 is 15 amino acids. Trimming at V came to 4 bases and at J to 4 bases, leaving 5 bases not matched to a gene. The CDR3 nucleotides read TGTGCCAGCAGCTACAGGGGGCGAAGAGGAAACACCATATATTTT. Translation gives CASSYRGRRGNTIYF.

The genes are TRBV7-9 and TRBJ1-5; a possible D gene is TRBD1 (5 bases). CDR3 length: 14 residues. Trimming pared 5 bases from V and 8 bases from J, leaving 16 bases between. Germline CDR1 is SEHNR and CDR2 is FQNEAQ (reference sequence). DNA for the CDR3: TGTGCCAGCAGCCCAGACAGATATACGGAGCCCCAGCATTTT. Translated: CASSPDRYTEPQHF.

The J gene is TRBJ1-2, the V gene TRBV4-1; 7 bases agree with TRBD1. The CDR3 runs 13 residues. CDR1 MGHRA and CDR2 YSYEKL come from the germline V gene. V was clipped by 4 bases and J by 5 bases; unmatched bases: 4. The CDR3, as DNA: TGCGCCAGCAGCCCCGCGACAGGGTATGGCTACACCTTC. It codes for CASSPATGYGYTF.

The chain joins TRBV12-3 or TRBV12-4 to TRBJ2-2, with D uncertain. This CDR3 region has 13 residues. Trimming shortened V by 3 bases and J by 5 bases, and 7 bases separated the two germline ends. CDR3 region: CASSLEYTGELFF. CDR3 DNA: TGTGCCAGCAGTTTGGAGTATACCGGGGAGCTGTTTTTT.

DNA for the CDR3: TGTGCCAGCAGCCGGGGACAGGGGGCAGATACGCAGTATTTT. The encoded protein is CASSRGQGADTQYF. The chain recombines TRBV6-5 with TRBJ2-3; 11 bases agree with TRBD1. V shed 6 bases, J shed 4 bases, and the junction held 3 bases outside the gene matches. CDR3 length: 14 residues. Germline values: CDR1 MNHEY, CDR2 SVGAGI.

The V call is TRBV7-8, the J call TRBJ1-4; 12 nucleotides line up with TRBD1. V gave up 6 bases and J gave up 10 bases; unmatched junction bases: 12. Germline CDR1 reads SGHVS; CDR2 reads FQNEAQ. The CDR3 spans 16 residues. In DNA, the CDR3 is TGTGCCAGCAGTTACCCTGGGACAGGGGGCTTTGGAAAACTGTTTTTT. Its protein is CASSYPGTGGFGKLFF.

The chain uses TRBV24-1 and TRBJ1-3, with a possible D match to TRBD1 (5 bases). There are 15 residues in the CDR3. The V end lost 5 bases, the J end lost 3 bases, and 13 bases lay between the germline ends. Germline CDR1 and CDR2: KGHDR and SFDVKD. The CDR3 region has the DNA TGTGCCACCAGTGCGGGGGTAAAGGGTGGAAACACCATATATTTT. It yields the protein CATSAGVKGGNTIYF.

This sequence joins TRBV28 and TRBJ2-6; TRBD1 matches 7 bases. The CDR3 spans 18 residues. From germline, CDR1 is MDHEN and CDR2 SYDVKM. The J segment lost 0 bases and the V segment lost 5 bases, leaving 10 bases of the junction unmatched. The CDR3 DNA is TGTGCCAGCAGTGGGCCGGGACAGACTAACTCTGGGGCCAACGTCCTGACTTTC. Its translation: CASSGPGQTNSGANVLTF.

CDR3 region: CASSRFGQGNTGELFF. CDR3 nucleotide sequence: TGTGCCAGCAGCCGCTTCGGACAGGGGAACACCGGGGAGCTGTTTTTT. This sequence joins TRBV3-1 (or the pseudogene TRBV3-2) and TRBJ2-2; 8 bases are a match to TRBD1. V dropped 4 bases and J dropped 1; count of bases not matched to a gene: 5. The CDR3 spans 16 residues. The germline gives CDR1 LGHDT, CDR2 YNNKEL (reference sequence).

Only one count was recorded for this clone. The rearrangement joins TRBV5-1 to TRBJ2-1; a possible D gene is TRBD1 (6 bases). The CDR3 loop spans 16 amino acids. V was clipped by 4 bases and J by 6 bases, with 20 bases between them. The V gene's germline CDR1 is SGHRS and CDR2 YFSETQ. The CDR3 spells CASSQTPAVGGNEQFF. Written as DNA, the CDR3 is TGCGCCAGCAGCCAAACTCCTGCCGTAGGGGGCAATGAGCAGTTCTTC.

The chain joins TRBV19 to TRBJ1-2; no definite D call. Deletions cut 6 bases from V and 4 bases from J, with 12 bases between. Germline values: CDR1 LNHDA, CDR2 SQIVND (reference sequence). There are 13 residues in the CDR3. CDR3 amino acids: CASRGWEGYGYTF. The CDR3 nucleotides are TGTGCCAGTAGAGGTTGGGAGGGCTATGGCTACACCTTC.

The V call is TRBV7-9, the J call TRBJ1-5; D gene uncertain. Trimming pared 6 bases from V and 5 bases from J, leaving 11 bases between. Germline V gives CDR1 SEHNR, CDR2 FQNEAQ (reference sequence). This CDR3 region has 13 residues. The CDR3 DNA reads as TGTGCCAGCAGTCCCATGGGAGATCAGCCCCAGCATTTT. Protein sequence: CASSPMGDQPQHF.

The chain uses TRBV11-2 and TRBJ2-3; the match to TRBD2 covers 10 bases. The CDR3 has 14 residues. CDR1 and CDR2 from the germline V gene are SGHAT and FQNNGV. V lost 5 bases to trimming and J lost 6 bases; unmatched junction nucleotides: 5. The CDR3 region has the DNA TGTGCCAGCAGCGCTAGCGGGGGCGGGGATACGCAGTATTTT. Its translation is CASSASGGGDTQYF.

The chain is built from TRBV5-1 and TRBJ1-2, with 9 nucleotides matching TRBD1. After removal of 4 bases from V and 6 bases from J, the junction contained 4 bases not matched to a gene. The CDR3 length is 13 residues. Looked up from germline, CDR1 is SGHRS and CDR2 is YFSETQ. CDR3 sequence (DNA): TGCGCCAGCAGCCTATGGACAGGGGATGGCTACACCTTC. This codes for CASSLWTGDGYTF. The full variable domain, with the rest looked up from reference TRBV5-1 and TRBJ1-2, is KAGVTQTPRYLIKTRGQQVTLSCSPISGHRSVSWYQQTPGQGLQFLFEYFSETQRNKGNFPGRFSGRQFSNSRSEMNVSTLELGDSALYLCASSLWTGDGYTFGSGTRLTVV.

This chain joins TRBV3-1 (or the pseudogene TRBV3-2) and TRBJ2-7, with TRBD2 as a possible D gene (6 bases). V was clipped by 5 bases and J by 4 bases, with 12 bases between them. This CDR3 has 13 residues. In germline, CDR1 is LGHDT, CDR2 YNNKEL (reference sequence). In nucleotides, the CDR3 is TGTGCCAGCAGCTTACGACTAGAGTACGAGCAGTACTTC. It yields the protein CASSLRLEYEQYF.

This chain uses TRBV5-1 with TRBJ1-4; D perhaps matches TRBD1 (5 bases). The CDR3 is 15 residues long. V was pared by 0 bases and J by 2 bases, with 8 bases between. The germline V gene has CDR1 SGHRS and CDR2 YFSETQ. The DNA for the CDR3 is TGCGCCAGCAGCTTGGAGGGGATTACTAATGAAAAACTGTTTTTT. This gives the protein CASSLEGITNEKLFF.

The chain uses TRBV12-3 or TRBV12-4 and TRBJ1-1; unclear D gene. V was trimmed by 3 bases and J by 7 bases, leaving 12 bases between them. The CDR3 spans 13 residues. CDR3 loop: CASSFSVLVEAFF. The CDR3 bases are TGTGCCAGCAGTTTCAGCGTCCTGGTTGAAGCTTTCTTT.

This clone has a single count. The chain uses TRBV7-2 and TRBJ2-7; TRBD1 aligns across 11 bases. V dropped 5 bases and J dropped 4; count of bases not matched to a gene: 10. The CDR3 runs to 16 residues. The germline V gene encodes CDR1 SGHTA and CDR2 FQGNSA. The CDR3 reads CASSPRGGQGAYEQYF. CDR3 nucleotides: TGTGCCAGCAGCCCTAGAGGCGGACAGGGGGCTTACGAGCAGTACTTC.

The genes are TRBV2 and TRBJ1-4; D is possibly TRBD1 (5 bases). The V gene lost 6 bases and the J gene lost 2 bases, with 10 bases spanning the gap. The CDR3 is 14 amino acids. Germline V gives CDR1 SNHLY, CDR2 FYNNEI. CDR3 sequence: CASSSGYTNEKLFF. CDR3 nucleotide sequence: TGTGCCAGCAGCTCAGGGTATACTAATGAAAAACTGTTTTTT.

The chain carries TRBV6-5 and TRBJ1-1; TRBD1 agrees at 8 bases. CDR3 length: 14 amino acids. The V and J ends lost 2 bases and 4 bases, in that order; junction bases with no gene match: 3. The germline V gene has CDR1 MNHEY and CDR2 SVGAGI. The CDR3 coding sequence is TGTGCCAGCAGTTACGGGGACAGGAGCACTGAAGCTTTCTTT. It encodes CASSYGDRSTEAFF.

The CDR3 nucleotides are TGTGCCAGCTCACCAACCCTAGAAGGGGAGCTGTTTTTT. Protein sequence: CASSPTLEGELFF. This rearrangement joins TRBV18 to TRBJ2-2; the D is unclear. The CDR3 loop spans 13 amino acids. Per the germline V gene, CDR1 is KGHSH and CDR2 is LQKENI. Between the trimmed V and J ends, which lost 2 bases and 8 bases, there was a span of 9 bases.

The V call is TRBV28, the J call TRBJ2-7; possibly TRBD1 for D (6 bases). Germline lookup yields CDR1 MDHEN and CDR2 SYDVKM. The CDR3 has 14 amino acids. V was pared by 7 bases and J by 2 bases, with 15 bases between. CDR3 sequence: CASTPTGLPYEQYF. The CDR3 DNA sequence: TGTGCCAGCACCCCGACAGGTTTACCCTACGAGCAGTACTTC. Full variable domain (outside the CDR3, taken from reference TRBV28 and TRBJ2-7): DVKVTQSSRYLVKRTGEKVFLECVQDMDHENMFWYRQDPGLGLRLIYFSYDVKMKEKGDIPEGYSVSREKKERFSLILESASTNQTSMYLCASTPTGLPYEQYFGPGTRLTVT.

The chain joins TRBV27 to TRBJ2-1; maybe TRBD1 (5 bases). This CDR3 is built from 14 residues. Germline V CDR1 and CDR2: MNHEY, SMNVEV (reference sequence). V was cut by 7 bases and J by 4 bases, with 14 bases left in between. The CDR3 nucleotides are TGTGCCAGCAACGCCAGGGCGACTTACAATGAGCAGTTCTTC. Translation gives CASNARATYNEQFF.

This clone turned up a few times. The sample has other DNA sequences that encode this CDR3 too. The rearrangement joins TRBV7-9 to TRBJ1-6; D remains ambiguous. CDR3 length equals 15 residues. V lost 3 bases and J lost 0, with 6 bases in between. Germline V gene lookup returns CDR1 SEHNR and CDR2 FQNEAQ (reference sequence). As DNA, the CDR3 is TGTGCCAGCAGCTTCGGGAGCTCCTATAATTCACCCCTCCACTTT. Protein: CASSFGSSYNSPLHF.

The genes are TRBV28 and TRBJ1-5; D gene uncertain. Trimming removed 6 bases at V and 0 bases at J, with 15 bases between. The germline V gene has CDR1 MDHEN and CDR2 SYDVKM. The CDR3 is 16 amino acids. CDR3 DNA sequence: TGTGCCAGCAGGTCCTCTCGGTTTTATAGCAATCAGCCCCAGCATTTT. This gives the protein CASRSSRFYSNQPQHF.

V and J are TRBV5-8 and TRBJ1-5; D gene uncertain. Germline loops: CDR1 SGHTS, CDR2 YDEGEE. This CDR3 region has 14 residues. Trimming took 2 bases from V and 3 from J, leaving 9 bases between them. CDR3 in DNA: TGTGCCAGCAGCTTAGGCAGGAACAATCAGCCCCAGCATTTT. It translates to CASSLGRNNQPQHF.

Here the CDR3 reads CASSIGGYNSPLHF. DNA for the CDR3: TGTGCCAGTAGTATCGGCGGCTATAATTCACCCCTCCACTTT. V is TRBV19 and J is TRBJ1-6; D not resolved. There are 14 residues in the CDR3. Germline V gives CDR1 LNHDA, CDR2 SQIVND (reference sequence). V lost 3 bases, J lost 3 bases, and 6 bases lay in between.

This rearrangement joins TRBV3-1 (or the pseudogene TRBV3-2) to TRBJ2-6, with TRBD1 matching 10 bases. Germline-derived CDR1 and CDR2 are LGHDT and YNNKEL (reference sequence). This CDR3 is 17 amino acids long. V shed 3 bases and J 6 bases; nucleotides not matched to a gene: 8. The CDR3 loop reads CASSHQTGGFEANVLTF. Written as DNA, the CDR3 is TGTGCCAGCAGCCACCAGACAGGGGGCTTTGAGGCCAACGTCCTGACTTTC.

This chain connects TRBV18 to TRBJ2-7; 7 bases are a match to TRBD1. After removal of 1 base from V and 3 bases from J, the junction contained 9 bases not matched to a gene. The germline V gene has CDR1 KGHSH and CDR2 LQKENI. The CDR3 spans 16 residues. CDR3 nucleotide sequence: TGTGCCAGCTCACCACGGAGTGGGACAGCCAACTACGAGCAGTACTTC. It is translated as CASSPRSGTANYEQYF.